A single sample is the source of the 7 T cell receptor beta chains below, sequenced in a study of shared clonotypes between healthy human individuals. The repertoire was sequenced with immunoSEQ multiplex PCR; TCRdb's copy has only in-frame clones and lacks some. The repertoire holds about a million clones, with 70% to 80% as singletons. The sample was memory CD4+ T cells from PBMCs. This sample's subset: CD45RA-negative fraction. The receptor set was obtained from a man between 18 and 35 years old in good health. Some clones in this sample may be carry-over from other donors' samples.

J is TRBJ1-5 and V is TRBV28, with D possibly being TRBD1 (5 bases). The length of the CDR3 is 13 residues. Germline CDR1 MDHEN, CDR2 SYDVKM. The V and J ends lost 4 bases and 7 bases respectively, with 11 bases between them. This CDR3 is CASSWGGVQPQHF. CDR3 in DNA: TGTGCCAGCAGTTGGGGGGGTGTCCAGCCCCAGCATTTT.

This clone was detected only a few times. V is TRBV5-6 and J is TRBJ1-2, with a weak D call TRBD1 (6 bases). The CDR3 contains 14 residues. The germline V gene encodes CDR1 SGHDT and CDR2 YYEEEE. Trimming removed 4 bases at V and 7 bases at J, with 17 bases between. DNA of the CDR3: TGTGCCAGCAGCGCGGCCGGCAGGGGACGTGGCTACACCTTC. Translating gives CASSAAGRGRGYTF. The entire variable domain, with the rest obtained from reference TRBV5-6 and TRBJ1-2, is as follows: DAGVTQSPTHLIKTRGQQVTLRCSPKSGHDTVSWYQQALGQGPQFIFQYYEEEERQRGNFPDRFSGHQFPNYSSELNVNALLLGDSALYLCASSAAGRGRGYTFGSGTRLTVV.

The chain recombines TRBV7-2 with TRBJ2-7; D not certain. Germline V gene lookup returns CDR1 SGHTA and CDR2 FQGNSA. Trimming took 5 bases from V and 2 from J, leaving 16 bases between them. This CDR3 is 15 amino acids long. This CDR3 reads CASSRLAEPPYEQYF. The CDR3 region has the DNA TGTGCCAGCAGCCGTCTGGCGGAGCCCCCCTACGAGCAGTACTTC.

The CDR3 nucleotides read TGTGCCATCAGTGACCCCCCGGGGCTAGGATCGGTTGGGGCCAACGTCCTGACTTTC. This gives the protein CAISDPPGLGSVGANVLTF. The chain combines TRBV10-3 with TRBJ2-6; perhaps D is TRBD1 or TRBD2 (5 bases each). V lost 3 bases to trimming and J lost 3 bases, with 21 bases between them. Germline V gene data show CDR1 as ENHRY and CDR2 as SYGVKD. CDR3 length: 19 residues.

A few counts support this clone. J is TRBJ1-1 and V is TRBV20-1; 8 bases match TRBD1. Germline V gene data show CDR1 as DFQATT and CDR2 as SNEGSKA (reference sequence). The CDR3 sequence is 11 residues long. The CDR3 reads CRGGQGVRAFF. The CDR3 DNA follows: TGCAGAGGTGGACAGGGAGTTAGAGCTTTCTTT.

There are a few counts of this clone. The gene calls are TRBV5-4 and TRBJ1-3; 7 bases align to TRBD1. From germline, CDR1 is SGHNT and CDR2 YYREEE (reference sequence). V shed 5 bases and J 0 bases; nucleotides not matched to a gene: 5. The CDR3 has 15 residues. The CDR3 loop reads CASSRTGLSGNTIYF. CDR3 nucleotide sequence: TGTGCCAGCAGTCGGACAGGTCTCTCTGGAAACACCATATATTTT.

This clone was detected only once. This rearrangement joins TRBV6-1 to TRBJ1-2; D remains unclear. The CDR3 is 13 residues long. The V gene's germline CDR1 is MNHNS and CDR2 SASEGT. The germline V and J ends were trimmed by 3 bases and 8 bases, with 13 bases remaining between them. The CDR3 protein is CASSDGRDLGYTF. CDR3 sequence (DNA): TGTGCCAGCAGTGATGGGAGAGACCTGGGCTACACCTTC.